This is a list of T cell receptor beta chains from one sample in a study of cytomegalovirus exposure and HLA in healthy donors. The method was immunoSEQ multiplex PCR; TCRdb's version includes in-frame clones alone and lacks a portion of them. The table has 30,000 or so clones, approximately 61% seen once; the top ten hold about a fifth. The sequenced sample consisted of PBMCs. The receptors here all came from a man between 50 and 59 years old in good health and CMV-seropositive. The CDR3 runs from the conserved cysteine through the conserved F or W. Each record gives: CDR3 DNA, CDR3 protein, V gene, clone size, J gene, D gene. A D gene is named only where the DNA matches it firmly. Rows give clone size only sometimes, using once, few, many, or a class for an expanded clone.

TGTGCCAGCAGCTTGGAACAGGGGTCCGAAAAACTGTTTTTT | CASSLEQGSEKLFF | TRBV5-4 | NA | TRBJ1-4 | TRBD1
TGCGCCAGCAGGTCCCCGGGACAGGTGTCTGGCGAGCAGTACTTC | CASRSPGQVSGEQYF | TRBV10-2 | NA | TRBJ2-7 | TRBD1
TGTGCCAGCAGCTTTGCTCAGGACAGGGCTAACTATGGCTACACCTTC | CASSFAQDRANYGYTF | TRBV7-9 | NA | TRBJ1-2 | TRBD1
TGTGCCAGTACCAGGACAGGGGCCAAAAACATTCAGTACTTC | CASTRTGAKNIQYF | TRBV19 | NA | TRBJ2-4 | TRBD1
TGTGCCAGCACCACTCCAGGGCGGGGTACCTACGAGCAGTACTTC | CASTTPGRGTYEQYF | TRBV6-1 | once | TRBJ2-7 | NA
TGCGCCAGCAGCTGGCAGGGAGGCGGGCAGCCCCAGCATTTT | CASSWQGGGQPQHF | TRBV5-1 | NA | TRBJ1-5 | NA
TGTGCCAGCAGTAGGGACAGCTCCTACAATGAGCAGTTCTTC | CASSRDSSYNEQFF | TRBV6-5 | NA | TRBJ2-1 | TRBD1
TGTGCCAGCAGCCAGGGACAAGCGGGGGTCTACAATGAGCAGTTCTTC | CASSQGQAGVYNEQFF | TRBV4-2 | NA | TRBJ2-1 | TRBD2
TGTGCCAGCGACAGGGGGCTGGGCGAGCAGTTCTTC | CASDRGLGEQFF | TRBV5-6 | NA | TRBJ2-1 | TRBD1
TGTGCCAGTACCGGGCCCGGGGGGGTTCAAGAGACCCAGTACTTC | CASTGPGGVQETQYF | TRBV28 | NA | TRBJ2-5 | TRBD2
TGCGCCAGCAGCCAAGCCCTTGGACAGGGGATAATCTCCTACGAGCAGTACTTC | CASSQALGQGIISYEQYF | TRBV4-1 | NA | TRBJ2-7 | TRBD1